This entry lists 5 T cell receptor beta chains sequenced from one sample in a study of Graves' ophthalmopathy and Graves' hyperthyroidism. Transcripts of RNA were the source for amplifying TCR beta CDR3 regions. In the first round, RT-PCR was carried out with HTBI primers, and a multiplex PCR formed the second round. TCRdb ran MiXCR on the multiplex PCR reads and lists one entry per CDR3 protein. The repertoire consists of about 380,000 distinct CDR3 sequences, with about 16% occurring once and the leading ten covering about 7%. Sequenced input: peripheral blood. The receptor source for this set is a woman aged 18 to 35 with stable Graves' hyperthyroidism.

Many counts were recorded for this clonotype. V is TRBV12-3 or TRBV12-4 and J is TRBJ2-7; unclear D gene. Trimming removed 2 bases from V and 1 base from J, with 9 bases in between. The CDR3 length is 14 residues. CDR3 nucleotides: TGTGCCAGCAGTTTATCGCAGGATTCCTACGAGCAGTACTTC. It translates to CASSLSQDSYEQYF.

This clonotype has ten or more counts. The rearrangement joins TRBV12-3 or TRBV12-4 to TRBJ1-2; D might be TRBD1 (6 bases). V shed 5 bases and J shed 7 bases, with 11 bases lying between them. The CDR3 covers 12 residues. The CDR3 spells CASSVTRGGYTF. DNA of the CDR3: TGTGCCAGCAGTGTAACCAGGGGTGGCTACACCTTC.

V gene TRBV9 combines with J gene TRBJ2-7; TRBD2 agrees at 11 bases. Germline V gene data show CDR1 as SGDLS and CDR2 as YYNGEE. The V and J ends lost 3 bases and 0 bases, in that order; junction bases with no gene match: 5. The CDR3 runs 16 residues. The DNA of the CDR3 is TGTGCCAGCAGCGGGTTAGCGGGGGGGAGCTCCTACGAGCAGTACTTC. It is translated as CASSGLAGGSSYEQYF.

J is TRBJ1-6 and V is TRBV24-1, with D perhaps TRBD1 (6 bases). In germline, CDR1 is KGHDR, CDR2 SFDVKD. Trimming removed 0 bases from V and 7 bases from J, with 33 bases in between. This CDR3 spans 23 amino acids. Here the CDR3 DNA reads TGTGCCACCAGTGATTTGACAAACCGGGGACAATCCACAAAGGAATGGGGGAATTCACCCCTCCACTTT. Its protein is CATSDLTNRGQSTKEWGNSPLHF.

This clonotype was picked up many times. The V and J genes are TRBV19 and TRBJ1-2; 9 positions match TRBD1. Germline V lookup: CDR1 LNHDA, CDR2 SQIVND (reference sequence). After removal of 10 bases from V and 11 bases from J, the junction contained 2 bases not matched to a gene. This CDR3 comprises 9 residues. The CDR3 region has the DNA TGTGCCACGGACAGGGGATACACCTTC. As protein: CATDRGYTF.